The clone carrying this TCR beta chain was found a few times. Its antigen is currently unknown. The data stem from a study of blood T cells in healthy people across ages. On the study more broadly: Template switching recovered approximately one barcoded beta molecule for every two T cells.

CDR1 and CDR2 (germline): SGDLS, YYNGEE. CDR3 length: 16 residues. V was cut by 4 bases and J by 0 bases, with 13 bases left in between. Alongside a J-beta primer mix, a sample-barcoded 5' primer served in a second PCR lasting roughly 6 to 12 cycles. TCRdb reanalysed the 5' RACE reads using MiXCR and keeps one entry per CDR3 protein. Here the sample spans about 570,000 distinct CDR3 sequences, roughly 28% being singletons. Notes on the study in general: With age, beta diversity per million T cells declined roughly linearly, significantly by roughly 40.

The chain employs TRBV9 and TRBJ2-2; TRBD2 might be the D (6 bases). The clonotype originates from a woman aged 70-85 years in good health. Sequenced: blood. CDR3 region: CASSRAGTSNTGELFF. CDR3 in DNA: TGTGCCAGCAGCAGGGCCGGGACTTCGAACACCGGGGAGCTGTTTTTT.